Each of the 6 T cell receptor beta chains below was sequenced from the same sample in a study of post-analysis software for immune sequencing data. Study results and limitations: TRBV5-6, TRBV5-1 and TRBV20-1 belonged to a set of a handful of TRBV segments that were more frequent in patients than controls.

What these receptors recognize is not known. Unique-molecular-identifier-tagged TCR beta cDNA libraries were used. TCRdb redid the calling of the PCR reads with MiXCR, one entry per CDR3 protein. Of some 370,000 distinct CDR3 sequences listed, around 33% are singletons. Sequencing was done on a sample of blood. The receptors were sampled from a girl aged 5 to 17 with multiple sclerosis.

CDR3 in amino acids: CASSTDSNTGELFF. CDR3 bases: TGTGCCAGCAGTACGGATTCGAACACCGGGGAGCTGTTTTTT. The chain combines TRBV28 with TRBJ2-2; D remains ambiguous. Germline values: CDR1 MDHEN, CDR2 SYDVKM. The V gene lost 5 bases and the J gene lost 0 bases, with 7 bases spanning the gap. CDR3 length: 14 residues.

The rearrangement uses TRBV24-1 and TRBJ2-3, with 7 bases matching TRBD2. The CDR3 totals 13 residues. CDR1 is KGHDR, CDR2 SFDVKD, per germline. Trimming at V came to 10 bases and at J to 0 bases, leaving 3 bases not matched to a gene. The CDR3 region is CATRAGSTDTQYF. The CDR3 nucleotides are TGTGCCACTCGAGCGGGGAGCACAGATACGCAGTATTTT.

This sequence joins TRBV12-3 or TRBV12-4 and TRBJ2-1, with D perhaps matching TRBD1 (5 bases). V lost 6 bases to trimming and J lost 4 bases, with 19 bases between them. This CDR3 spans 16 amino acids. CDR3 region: CASRSDPGSGYNEQFF. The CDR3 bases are TGTGCCAGCAGGTCCGATCCAGGGTCGGGTTACAATGAGCAGTTCTTC.

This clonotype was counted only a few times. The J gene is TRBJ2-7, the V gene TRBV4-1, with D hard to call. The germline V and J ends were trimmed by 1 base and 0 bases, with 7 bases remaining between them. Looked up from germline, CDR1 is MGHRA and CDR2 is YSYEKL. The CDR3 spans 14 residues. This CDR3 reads CASSQGRASYEQYF. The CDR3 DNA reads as TGCGCCAGCAGCCAAGGCAGAGCCTCCTACGAGCAGTACTTC.

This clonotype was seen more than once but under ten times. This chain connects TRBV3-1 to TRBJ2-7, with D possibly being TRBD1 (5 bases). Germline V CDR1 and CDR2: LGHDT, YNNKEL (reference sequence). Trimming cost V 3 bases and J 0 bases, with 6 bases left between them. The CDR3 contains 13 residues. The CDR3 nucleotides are TGTGCCAGCAGCCAGGACACCTCCTACGAGCAGTACTTC. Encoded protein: CASSQDTSYEQYF.

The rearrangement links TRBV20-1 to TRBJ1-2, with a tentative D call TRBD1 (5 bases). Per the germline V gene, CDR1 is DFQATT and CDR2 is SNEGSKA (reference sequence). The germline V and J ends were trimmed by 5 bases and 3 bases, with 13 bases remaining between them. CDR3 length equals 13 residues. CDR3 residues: CSAAPTDDYGYTF. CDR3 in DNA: TGCAGTGCTGCACCGACAGACGACTATGGCTACACCTTC.